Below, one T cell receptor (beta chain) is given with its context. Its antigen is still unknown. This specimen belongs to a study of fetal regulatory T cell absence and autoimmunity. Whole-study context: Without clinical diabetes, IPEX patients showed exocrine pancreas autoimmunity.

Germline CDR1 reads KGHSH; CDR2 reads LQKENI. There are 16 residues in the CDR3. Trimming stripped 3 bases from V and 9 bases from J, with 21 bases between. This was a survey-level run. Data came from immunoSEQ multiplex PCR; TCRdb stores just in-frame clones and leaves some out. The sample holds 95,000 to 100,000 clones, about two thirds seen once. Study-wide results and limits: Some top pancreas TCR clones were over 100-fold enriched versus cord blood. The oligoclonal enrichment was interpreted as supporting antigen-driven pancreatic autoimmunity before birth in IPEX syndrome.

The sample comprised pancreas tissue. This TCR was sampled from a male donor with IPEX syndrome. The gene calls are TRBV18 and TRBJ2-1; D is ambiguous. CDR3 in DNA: TGTGCCAGCTCACCGGCCCCAACAACGGAACGGAGTGAGCAGTTCTTC. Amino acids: CASSPAPTTERSEQFF.